This record concerns one T cell receptor beta chain sequence. This table comes from immunoSEQ multiplex PCR, and its TCRdb copy is limited to in-frame clones, with some not included. Of roughly 100,000 clones listed, less than 90% are singletons. This sample stems from a study of radiation and T cells in renal cell carcinoma. About the research overall: Nephrectomy followed 15 Gy stereotactic body radiation by 4 weeks.

After removal of 3 bases from V and 1 base from J, the junction contained 3 bases not matched to a gene. The CDR3 totals 15 residues. Germline CDR1 LNHDA, CDR2 SQIVND (reference sequence). Sample time point: baseline pretreatment blood. Treatment in this sample: 15 Gy SBRT to primary tumor, nephrectomy 4 weeks later. After SBRT, blood was collected at 2 and 4 weeks, plus baseline. Clear cell pathology was present in this patient's renal cell carcinoma. The source was blood, collected from a patient whose treatment included radiotherapy and nephrectomy. The chain is built from TRBV19 and TRBJ2-5; 9 nucleotides align to TRBD1. The receptor was isolated from a middle-aged man with renal cell carcinoma. This chain's CDR3 is CASSITGGVQETQYF. In DNA, the CDR3 is TGTGCCAGTAGTATTACAGGGGGCGTCCAAGAGACCCAGTACTTC.